The 17 T cell receptor beta chains below all came from one sample that was sequenced in a study of cytomegalovirus exposure and HLA in healthy donors. PCR was performed using 60 Vbeta and 13 Jbeta primers. Repertoires were generated with immunoSEQ multiplex PCR, while TCRdb's copy carries only in-frame clones and drops some. The table includes tens of thousands of clones, around four fifths detected once. Sequenced material: PBMCs. All receptors come from a young man in good health and CMV-seronegative.

The chain joins TRBV4-1 to TRBJ1-1; D gene ambiguous. V lost 1 base and J 1 base, leaving 16 bases between the germline ends. Per germline, CDR1 MGHRA and CDR2 YSYEKL. The CDR3 covers 17 residues. The CDR3 region has the DNA TGCGCCAGCAGCCAAGTCGGCGGGCGGGAGTGGAACACTGAAGCTTTCTTT. It is translated as CASSQVGGREWNTEAFF.

The V gene is TRBV6-1, the J gene TRBJ1-3; tentatively, D is TRBD1 (5 bases). The V gene's germline CDR1 is MNHNS and CDR2 SASEGT. Trimming left V 5 bases short and J 0 bases short, with 11 bases between. The CDR3 runs 15 residues. CDR3 bases: TGTGCCAGCAGTCGACAGTCGAGCTCTGGAAACACCATATATTTT. It is translated as CASSRQSSSGNTIYF.

The chain has TRBV7-9 and TRBJ1-1; 8 nucleotides align to TRBD1. The junction had 7 bases not matched to a gene; V was cut back by 5 bases and J by 8 bases. There are 13 residues in the CDR3. Germline CDR1 and CDR2: SEHNR and FQNEAQ (reference sequence). In DNA form, the CDR3 reads TGTGCCAGCAGCCTGCAGGGGGCGGCGGAAGCTTTCTTT. It encodes CASSLQGAAEAFF.

This clone occurred once. The chain links TRBV10-3 to TRBJ2-7, with 9 bases aligning to TRBD1. CDR3 size: 14 residues. V lost 10 bases and J lost 2; bases outside the gene matches: 9. Germline CDR1 and CDR2: ENHRY and SYGVKD. CDR3 DNA sequence: TGTGCCACAACGCCCGGGACAGGGCCCTACGAGCAGTACTTC. It codes for CATTPGTGPYEQYF.

The V call is TRBV9, the J call TRBJ2-2; no definite D call. Trimming removed 0 bases at V and 0 bases at J, with 9 bases between. In germline, CDR1 is SGDLS, CDR2 YYNGEE. The CDR3 has 16 amino acids. CDR3 region: CASSVVSSTNTGELFF. The CDR3 DNA is TGTGCCAGCAGCGTAGTTTCCAGTACGAACACCGGGGAGCTGTTTTTT.

This sequence joins TRBV7-2 and TRBJ1-2, with 9 bases lining up with TRBD1. The CDR3 consists of 13 residues. Germline CDR1 SGHTA, CDR2 FQGNSA. V gave up 4 bases and J gave up 8 bases; unmatched junction bases: 5. DNA of the CDR3: TGTGCCAGCAGCTACACAGGGGGCCGCGGCTACACCTTC. Translating it yields CASSYTGGRGYTF.

The chain links TRBV18 to TRBJ2-1, with D perhaps matching TRBD1 (5 bases). The CDR3 totals 13 residues. Trimming removed 0 bases at V and 7 bases at J, with 7 bases between. Germline V gene lookup returns CDR1 KGHSH and CDR2 LQKENI. DNA for the CDR3: TGTGCCAGCTCACCACCGGACAAAAATGAGCAGTTCTTC. It codes for CASSPPDKNEQFF.

V and J are TRBV5-1 and TRBJ2-2; 9 bases agree with TRBD1. CDR3 length: 19 residues. The ends lost 1 base at V and 2 bases at J; junction bases unmatched: 12. Germline CDR1 and CDR2: SGHRS and YFSETQ. The CDR3 DNA follows: TGCGCCAGCAGCTTGTACTCGGACGGACAGGGGATAAACACCGGGGAGCTGTTTTTT. It specifies CASSLYSDGQGINTGELFF. Filled out from reference TRBV5-1 and TRBJ2-2, the complete variable domain reads KAGVTQTPRYLIKTRGQQVTLSCSPISGHRSVSWYQQTPGQGLQFLFEYFSETQRNKGNFPGRFSGRQFSNSRSEMNVSTLELGDSALYLCASSLYSDGQGINTGELFFGEGSRLTVL.

V and J are TRBV6-6 and TRBJ2-7; D is unresolved. V lost 0 bases and J 3 bases, leaving 6 bases between the germline ends. The CDR3 sequence is 13 residues long. CDR1 and CDR2 (germline): MNHNY, SVGAGI (reference sequence). The CDR3 nucleotides are TGTGCCAGCAGTTACTCACACGTCTACGAGCAGTACTTC. Residues: CASSYSHVYEQYF.

This clone has just a few counts. This CDR3 reads CASSVQGVQTDTQYF. CDR3 nucleotides: TGTGCCAGCAGTGTACAGGGGGTTCAAACAGATACGCAGTATTTT. V and J are TRBV27 and TRBJ2-3; 8 nucleotides match TRBD1. The CDR3 has 15 amino acids. The ends lost 5 bases at V and 3 bases at J; junction bases unmatched: 7. Germline CDR1 reads MNHEY; CDR2 reads SMNVEV (reference sequence).

This clone was found a few times. The rearrangement uses TRBV6-1 and TRBJ2-1; no firm D call. The germline gives CDR1 MNHNS, CDR2 SASEGT. CDR3 length: 13 amino acids. The V end lost 7 bases, the J end lost 0 bases, and 7 bases lay between the germline ends. The CDR3 DNA reads TGTGCCAGCACGCCAGTCTCCTACAATGAGCAGTTCTTC. Its protein product is CASTPVSYNEQFF.

The rearrangement uses TRBV11-2 and TRBJ2-3, with D possibly being TRBD1 (5 bases). Germline values: CDR1 SGHAT, CDR2 FQNNGV. This CDR3 region has 14 residues. Deletions cut 3 bases from V and 2 bases from J, with 9 bases between. The CDR3 nucleotides are TGTGCCAGCAGCTTCCCAGGGTCCACAGATACGCAGTATTTT. Its translation is CASSFPGSTDTQYF.

With regard to this clone: At one boundary the junction diverges from the germline segment, which might be a read error. J is TRBJ2-7 and V is TRBV6-1; TRBD2 aligns across 9 bases. The CDR3 totals 13 residues. In germline, CDR1 is MNHNS, CDR2 SASEGT. The CDR3: CASSEARLAGALF. The CDR3 DNA reads TGTGCCAGCAGTGAAGCGCGCTTAGCGGGAGCCTTGTTC.

V usage is TRBV19 and J usage is TRBJ1-2; D gene uncertain. This CDR3 has 12 residues. V lost 8 bases and J 3 bases, leaving 10 bases between the germline ends. Germline V lookup: CDR1 LNHDA, CDR2 SQIVND (reference sequence). CDR3 region: CASARVDYGYTF. Written as DNA, the CDR3 is TGTGCCAGTGCCCGGGTTGACTATGGCTACACCTTC.

The CDR3 loop reads CASSRGAGGEAFF. Here the CDR3 DNA reads TGTGCCAGCAGCAGGGGGGCGGGGGGTGAAGCTTTCTTT. The J gene is TRBJ1-1, the V gene TRBV7-9; D might be TRBD1 (6 bases). The CDR3 spans 13 residues. Trimming pared 5 bases from V and 7 bases from J, leaving 14 bases between. Germline V gene lookup returns CDR1 SEHNR and CDR2 FQNEAQ (reference sequence). Filled out from reference TRBV7-9 and TRBJ1-1, the complete variable domain reads DTGVSQNPRHKITKRGQNVTFRCDPISEHNRLYWYRQTLGQGPEFLTYFQNEAQLEKSRLLSDRFSAERPKGSFSTLEIQRTEQGDSAMYLCASSRGAGGEAFFGQGTRLTVV.

The chain recombines TRBV6-4 with TRBJ1-1, with D perhaps matching TRBD1 (5 bases). The ends were cut back, 8 bases at V and 5 bases at J, with 15 bases in the middle. Germline V gene data show CDR1 as MRHNA and CDR2 as SNTAGT. This CDR3 has 13 residues. The CDR3 protein is CASATQGGTEAFF. Written as DNA, the CDR3 is TGTGCCAGCGCCACGCAGGGCGGTACTGAAGCTTTCTTT.

The chain joins TRBV6-5 to TRBJ1-2; possibly TRBD1 for D (6 bases). Trimming stripped 6 bases from V and 8 bases from J, with 19 bases between. Germline lookup yields CDR1 MNHEY and CDR2 SVGAGI. CDR3 length equals 14 residues. Here the CDR3 reads CASRTVQGNKGYTF. The CDR3 coding sequence is TGTGCCAGCAGAACAGTACAGGGAAATAAGGGCTACACCTTC.